This T cell receptor beta chain was sequenced in a study of control samples from healthy donors and cancer patients. Assay used: immunoSEQ multiplex PCR; TCRdb lists only in-frame clones, some missing. The sample has 100,000 to 150,000 clones, roughly 87% seen once. Unmatched junction bases numbered 5, after V lost 4 bases and J lost 7 bases. Germline-derived CDR1 and CDR2 are LNHDA and SQIVND (reference sequence). The CDR3 runs 14 residues. The chain joins TRBV19 to TRBJ1-4; 8 nucleotides agree with TRBD1. This clonotype was sampled from a man in his late teens or twenties in good health. The specimen sequenced was blood. The CDR3 DNA reads as TGTGCCAGTAGTAACGGACAGGGTGGTGAAAAACTGTTTTTT. Translated, it gives CASSNGQGGEKLFF.